A selection of T cell receptor beta chains follows, all from one sample in a study of blood T cells in healthy people across ages. TCRdb called the 5' RACE reads again in MiXCR, with one record for every CDR3 protein. The table records about 1.6 million distinct CDR3 sequences, around 36% of them present only once. Sequenced: blood. These receptors all stem from a woman aged 25-40 years in good health. Both conserved end residues are part of each CDR3.

CDR3aa	v_gene	j_gene
CAISESGWEQFF	TRBV10-3	TRBJ2-1
CASRPTGGWEKLFF	TRBV12-3/TRBV12-4	TRBJ1-4
CASSPRGLSDTEAFF	TRBV4-2	TRBJ1-1
CATSRDLKGTGGETQYF	TRBV15	TRBJ2-5
CASSLRGGSPTEYHEQYF	TRBV7-2	TRBJ2-7
CASSSHAGGYEQFF	TRBV7-8	TRBJ2-1
CASSLDTIGKTEAFF	TRBV5-1	TRBJ1-1
CSASIEGRLNEKLFF	TRBV20-1	TRBJ1-4
CASSFRVAGYNEQFF	TRBV27	TRBJ2-1
CASRLGRGGADTQYF	TRBV27	TRBJ2-3
CASRPGPPRSNQPQHF	TRBV12-3/TRBV12-4	TRBJ1-5
CASSVGGTPFGTPLHF	TRBV9	TRBJ1-6
CSATGLNYEQYF	TRBV20-1	TRBJ2-7
CASRLRENTQYF	TRBV12-3/TRBV12-4	TRBJ2-3
CASSPRRSGANVLTF	TRBV13	TRBJ2-6
CASSAGSGGFYEQYF	TRBV7-2	TRBJ2-7
CSAPEAGAVETQYF	TRBV20-1	TRBJ2-5
CASSLKLTTDTQYF	TRBV12-3/TRBV12-4	TRBJ2-3
CASSPLGYADTQYF	TRBV12-3/TRBV12-4	TRBJ2-3